Following are 3 T cell receptor beta chains from one sample sequenced in a study of neoadjuvant nivolumab and ipilimumab in lung cancer. Repertoires were generated with immunoSEQ multiplex PCR, while TCRdb's copy carries only in-frame clones and drops some. Of about 18,000 clones in the sample, roughly 77% were seen once. Sequencing was performed on tumor tissue, taken after neoadjuvant nivolumab, alone or with ipilimumab, at or shortly before surgery. The receptor source for this set is an adult with non-small cell lung cancer.

This chain joins TRBV11-2 and TRBJ2-2, with 8 positions matching TRBD2. Unmatched junction bases numbered 2, after V lost 2 bases and J lost 0 bases. The CDR3 consists of 16 residues. The germline CDR1 and CDR2 sequences are SGHAT and FQNNGV. The CDR3 coding sequence is TGTGCCAGCAGCTTACGGGGGGGCCCGAACACCGGGGAGCTGTTTTTT. Amino acid sequence: CASSLRGGPNTGELFF.

This clone was seen a few times. This chain connects TRBV1 to TRBJ1-2; the table gives TRBD1 as D, unverified against the DNA. TRBV1 is flagged as a pseudogene. This CDR3 has 13 amino acids. The CDR3 protein is CTSSPTGERSYTF. The CDR3 nucleotides read TGCACCAGCAGCCCGACAGGGGAGAGGAGCTACACCTTC.

The V gene is TRBV11-2, the J gene TRBJ1-2, with D unclear. Trimming removed 6 bases at V and 8 bases at J, with 10 bases between. CDR3 length equals 11 residues. CDR1 is SGHAT and CDR2 is FQNNGV in the germline V gene. The CDR3 DNA follows: TGTGCCAGCAGGGGAGTATACGGCTACACCTTC. This translates into CASRGVYGYTF.